The 17 T cell receptor beta chains below were found in one sample sequenced in a study of T-cell reconstitution after alpha-beta-depleted transplantation in children. As it was prepared, the TCRbeta library received unique molecular identifiers. Via MiXCR, TCRdb re-called the PCR reads, giving one row per CDR3 protein. The table has some 140,000 distinct CDR3 sequences, 9.7% seen once. The sample consisted of PBMCs, mostly from graft donor cells, taken 180 days after TCRalphabeta/CD19-depleted stem cell transplant. These receptors were taken from a girl in the first two years of life who had a stem cell transplant for combined immunodeficiency, so the T cells may come from the graft donor.

This clonotype was seen more than once but under ten times. The chain uses TRBV6-5 and TRBJ2-1, with D possibly being TRBD1 (5 bases). The V and J ends lost 0 bases and 11 bases respectively, with 14 bases between them. There are 14 residues in the CDR3. From germline, CDR1 is MNHEY and CDR2 SVGAGI. CDR3 DNA: TGTGCCAGCAGTTACTCGATTAACAGGAGCAAGCAGTTCTTC. Translated, it gives CASSYSINRSKQFF.

This clonotype was recorded a few times. This chain links TRBV20-1 with TRBJ2-1; D is undetermined. There are 17 residues in the CDR3. V was clipped by 5 bases and J by 0 bases, with 20 bases between them. Germline CDR1 is DFQATT and CDR2 is SNEGSKA (reference sequence). CDR3 DNA sequence: TGCAGTGCTCGCACCGACTCGGCAAAAAGCTCCTACAATGAGCAGTTCTTC. Translated: CSARTDSAKSSYNEQFF.

This chain connects TRBV20-1 to TRBJ2-1; D perhaps matches TRBD2 (5 bases). Trimming took off 3 bases at V and 4 bases at J, with 13 bases between the two ends. Germline CDR1 DFQATT, CDR2 SNEGSKA (reference sequence). The CDR3 has 14 amino acids. CDR3 protein: CSASGSKVYNEQFF. The CDR3 DNA follows: TGCAGTGCTAGTGGGAGCAAGGTTTACAATGAGCAGTTCTTC.

This clonotype turned up a few times. V and J are TRBV20-1 and TRBJ2-3, with D possibly being TRBD1 (6 bases). Trimming stripped 6 bases from V and 4 bases from J, with 14 bases between. Germline V gives CDR1 DFQATT, CDR2 SNEGSKA (reference sequence). The CDR3 sequence is 13 residues long. The CDR3 region has the DNA TGCAGTGCGCTGTTCGAGGGGGCAGATACGCAGTATTTT. This translates into CSALFEGADTQYF.

V gene TRBV27 combines with J gene TRBJ1-6, with 10 bases that match TRBD1. This CDR3 is built from 17 residues. The junction had 8 bases not matched to a gene; V was cut back by 3 bases and J by 6 bases. Germline-derived CDR1 and CDR2 are MNHEY and SMNVEV (reference sequence). The DNA of the CDR3 is TGTGCCAGCAGTTTCCGGGACAGGGGATGGGGTAATTCACCCCTCCACTTT. It specifies CASSFRDRGWGNSPLHF.

This clonotype was counted many times. The rearrangement joins TRBV5-6 to TRBJ2-7; D may be TRBD1 (5 bases). CDR3 length: 13 residues. Trimming pared 0 bases from V and 3 bases from J, leaving 7 bases between. CDR1 is SGHDT, CDR2 YYEEEE, per germline. Here the CDR3 reads CASSLDRSYEQYF. The CDR3 nucleotides read TGTGCCAGCAGCTTGGACAGGAGCTACGAGCAGTACTTC.

This clonotype was detected many times. V gene TRBV20-1 combines with J gene TRBJ2-2, with D unresolved. V was pared by 6 bases and J by 5 bases, with 13 bases between. The CDR3 has 13 residues. Germline loops: CDR1 DFQATT, CDR2 SNEGSKA (reference sequence). CDR3 residues: CSASLSGTGELFF. CDR3 coding DNA: TGCAGTGCCAGCCTTAGTGGGACCGGGGAGCTGTTTTTT.

V gene TRBV7-3 combines with J gene TRBJ2-3; 8 bases line up with TRBD2. CDR1 and CDR2 from the germline V gene are SGHTA and FQGTGA. V lost 2 bases, J lost 6 bases, and 7 bases stayed unmatched. The CDR3 is made up of 15 amino acids. CDR3 region: CASSLSGGESDTQYF. The CDR3 bases are TGTGCCAGCAGCTTATCGGGGGGGGAGTCCGATACGCAGTATTTT.

V gene TRBV29-1 combines with J gene TRBJ2-6; TRBD2 might be the D (5 bases). Trimming removed 6 bases at V and 4 bases at J, with 10 bases between. The germline CDR1 and CDR2 sequences are SQVTM and ANQGSEA. The CDR3 has 13 residues. The CDR3 reads CSVAAAGANVLTF. For the CDR3, the DNA is TGCAGCGTGGCAGCGGCGGGGGCCAACGTCCTGACTTTC.

The rearrangement uses TRBV11-2 and TRBJ2-1; TRBD1 might be the D (5 bases). Per the germline V gene, CDR1 is SGHAT and CDR2 is FQNNGV. The CDR3 runs 13 residues. Trimming removed 0 bases at V and 8 bases at J, with 8 bases between. CDR3 loop: CASSLDLGDEQFF. The CDR3 bases are TGTGCCAGCAGCTTAGATTTAGGGGATGAGCAGTTCTTC.

The genes are TRBV12-3 or TRBV12-4 and TRBJ2-3; D is undetermined. The CDR3 totals 15 residues. V lost 5 bases and J 3 bases, leaving 15 bases between the germline ends. DNA for the CDR3: TGTGCCAGCAGTCAGGACCAGGCCTTTACAGATACGCAGTATTTT. It codes for CASSQDQAFTDTQYF.

This clonotype was found a few times. This chain uses TRBV6-2 or TRBV6-3 with TRBJ2-1, with 9 bases aligning to TRBD1. The CDR3 covers 17 residues. Germline V CDR1 and CDR2: MNHEY, SVGEGT. Trimming removed 4 bases from V and 6 bases from J; junction bases left unmatched: 13. Here the CDR3 DNA reads TGTGCCAGCAGTTCTCGGACCGGGACAGGGAGGCCCAATGAGCAGTTCTTC. It translates to CASSSRTGTGRPNEQFF.

This clonotype was detected a few times. This chain connects TRBV3-1 to TRBJ2-1; 9 bases fit TRBD2. V dropped 3 bases and J dropped 0; count of bases not matched to a gene: 6. The germline gives CDR1 LGHDT, CDR2 YNNKEL (reference sequence). CDR3 length equals 17 residues. The CDR3 reads CASSHAAGGLSYNEQFF. CDR3 nucleotides: TGTGCCAGCAGCCATGCAGCGGGAGGCCTCTCCTACAATGAGCAGTTCTTC.

This clonotype was observed a handful of times. The V and J genes are TRBV5-1 and TRBJ2-7; 7 bases are shared with TRBD2. Looked up from germline, CDR1 is SGHRS and CDR2 is YFSETQ. The CDR3 has 16 amino acids. J gave up 2 bases and V 0 bases, and 8 bases lay outside the gene matches. The CDR3 region is CASSLAPAGRPYEQYF. In DNA form, the CDR3 reads TGCGCCAGCAGCTTGGCCCCAGCGGGAAGGCCCTACGAGCAGTACTTC.

The gene calls are TRBV3-1 and TRBJ2-7; TRBD2 matches 8 bases. There are 15 residues in the CDR3. V shed 2 bases, J shed 5 bases, and the junction held 8 bases outside the gene matches. Germline V CDR1 and CDR2: LGHDT, YNNKEL (reference sequence). CDR3 loop: CASSQLQRESDEQYF. The CDR3 nucleotides read TGTGCCAGCAGCCAACTCCAGCGGGAGAGTGACGAGCAGTACTTC.

This clonotype came up a few times. The chain couples TRBV29-1 to TRBJ2-5, with D perhaps matching TRBD1 (6 bases). Germline CDR1 reads SQVTM; CDR2 reads ANQGSEA. V was clipped by 7 bases and J by 7 bases, with 13 bases between them. This CDR3 is 11 amino acids long. The CDR3 spells CSDRESGTQYF. The CDR3 DNA is TGCAGCGACAGGGAATCGGGGACCCAGTACTTC.

The chain combines TRBV6-2 or TRBV6-3 with TRBJ1-2; unclear D gene. Germline-derived CDR1 and CDR2 are MNHEY and SVGEGT. The CDR3 consists of 13 residues. V was cut by 1 base and J by 6 bases, with 9 bases left in between. CDR3 in DNA: TGTGCCAGCAGTTACTTTGGGAGGAATGGCTACACCTTC. The encoded protein is CASSYFGRNGYTF.